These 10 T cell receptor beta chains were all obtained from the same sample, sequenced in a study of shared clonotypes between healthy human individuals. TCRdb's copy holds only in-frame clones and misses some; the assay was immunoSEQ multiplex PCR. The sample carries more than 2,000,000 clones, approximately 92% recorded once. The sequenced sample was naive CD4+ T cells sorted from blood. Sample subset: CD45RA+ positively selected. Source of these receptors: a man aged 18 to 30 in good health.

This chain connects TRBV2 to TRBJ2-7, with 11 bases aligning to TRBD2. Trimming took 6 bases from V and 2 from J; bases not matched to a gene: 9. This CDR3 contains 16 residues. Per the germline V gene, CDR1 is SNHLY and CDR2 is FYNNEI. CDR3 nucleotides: TGTGCCAGCAGCAGGGACGGGACTAGCGGAACCTACGAGCAGTACTTC. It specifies CASSRDGTSGTYEQYF.

The CDR3 loop reads CAWSVGGFSGTQYF. CDR3 bases: TGTGCCTGGAGTGTCGGGGGGTTCTCCGGGACCCAGTACTTC. J is TRBJ2-5 and V is TRBV30; TRBD2 matches at 7 bases. Germline CDR1 reads GTSNPN; CDR2 reads SVGIG (reference sequence). CDR3 length: 14 amino acids. The V gene end was trimmed by 0 bases and the J gene end by 7 bases; junction bases not matched to a gene: 8.

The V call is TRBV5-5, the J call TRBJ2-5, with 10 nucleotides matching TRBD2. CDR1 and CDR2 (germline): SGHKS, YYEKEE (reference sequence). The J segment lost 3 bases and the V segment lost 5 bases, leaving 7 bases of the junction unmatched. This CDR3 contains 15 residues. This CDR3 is CASSMITSGKETQYF. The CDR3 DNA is TGTGCCAGCAGTATGATCACTAGCGGGAAAGAGACCCAGTACTTC.

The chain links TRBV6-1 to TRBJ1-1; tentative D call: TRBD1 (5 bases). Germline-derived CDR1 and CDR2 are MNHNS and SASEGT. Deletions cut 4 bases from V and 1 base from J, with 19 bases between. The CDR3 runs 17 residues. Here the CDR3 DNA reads TGTGCCAGCAGTGCCCGCCGGGACCCAACGAGGAACACTGAAGCTTTCTTT. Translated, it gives CASSARRDPTRNTEAFF.

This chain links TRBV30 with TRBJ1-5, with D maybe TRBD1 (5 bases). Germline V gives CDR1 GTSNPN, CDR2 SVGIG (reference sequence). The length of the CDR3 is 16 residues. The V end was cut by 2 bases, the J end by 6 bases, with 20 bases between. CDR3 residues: CAWSLPRGKGGQPQHF. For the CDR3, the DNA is TGTGCCTGGAGTCTTCCTAGGGGAAAGGGAGGTCAGCCCCAGCATTTT.

The chain's CDR3 is CATQAVKPTDTQYF. The CDR3 bases are TGTGCCACTCAGGCAGTGAAACCGACAGATACGCAGTATTTT. This chain joins TRBV28 and TRBJ2-3, with D uncertain. Per germline, CDR1 MDHEN and CDR2 SYDVKM. Trimming removed 10 bases at V and 3 bases at J, with 17 bases between. The CDR3 covers 14 residues.

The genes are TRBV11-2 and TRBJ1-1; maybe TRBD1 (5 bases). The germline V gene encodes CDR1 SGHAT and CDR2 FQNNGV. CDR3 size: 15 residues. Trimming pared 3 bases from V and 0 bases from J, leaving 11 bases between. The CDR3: CASSLNGHLNTEAFF. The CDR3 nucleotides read TGTGCCAGCAGCTTGAACGGACACCTGAACACTGAAGCTTTCTTT.

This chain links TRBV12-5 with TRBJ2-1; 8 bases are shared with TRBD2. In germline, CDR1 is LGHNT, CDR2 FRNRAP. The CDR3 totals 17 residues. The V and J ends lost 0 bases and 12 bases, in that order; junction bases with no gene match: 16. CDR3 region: CASGLVLGRGEPSRQFF. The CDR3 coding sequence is TGTGCTAGTGGTTTGGTTCTTGGGCGGGGGGAGCCCTCCAGGCAGTTCTTC.

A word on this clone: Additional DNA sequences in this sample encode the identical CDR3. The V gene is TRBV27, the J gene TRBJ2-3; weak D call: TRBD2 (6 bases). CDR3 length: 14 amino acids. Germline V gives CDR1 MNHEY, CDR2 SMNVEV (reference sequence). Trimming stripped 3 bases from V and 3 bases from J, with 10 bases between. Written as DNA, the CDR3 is TGTGCCAGCAGTTTTCGGGGGTTGACAGATACGCAGTATTTT. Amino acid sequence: CASSFRGLTDTQYF.

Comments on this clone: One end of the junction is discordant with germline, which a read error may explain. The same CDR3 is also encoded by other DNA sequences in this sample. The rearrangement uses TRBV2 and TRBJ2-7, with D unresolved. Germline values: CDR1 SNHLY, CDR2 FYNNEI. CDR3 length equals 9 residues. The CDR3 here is CASRYEQYF. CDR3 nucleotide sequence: TGTGCTTCGCGGTACGAGCAGTACTTT. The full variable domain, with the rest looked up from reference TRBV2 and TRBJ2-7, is EPEVTQTPSHQVTQMGQEVILRCVPISNHLYFYWYRQILGQKVEFLVSFYNNEISEKSEIFDDQFSVERPDGSNFTLKIRSTKLEDSAMYFCASRYEQYFGPGTRLTVT.